The entry that follows covers one T cell receptor (beta chain) sequence. Its antigen remains unknown. Clones were read by immunoSEQ multiplex PCR, and TCRdb kept only the in-frame ones, dropping some. This sample has hundreds of thousands of clones, with roughly 81% found just once. CDR1 is SEHNR and CDR2 is FQNEAQ in the germline V gene (reference sequence). Losses at the gene ends were 1 base for V and 3 bases for J; bases not matched to a gene: 9. CDR3 length: 17 amino acids. This sample is part of a study of Ad26.COV2.S vaccination and SARS-CoV-2 variants. In the study overall: Intramuscular Ad26.COV2.S doses were given once or twice, 56 days apart. Regarding the study as a whole: Analyses that measured TCR breadth and depth may have underestimated total T cell responses. Higher spike-specific TCR breadth was found in vaccine recipients than in placebo recipients.

Treatment given: around 19 received Ad26.COV2.S at low or high dose, single or two shots; roughly 5 received placebo; per-sample allocation not given. Day 63 after the first injection of vaccine or placebo was the sampling time. Spike of the Wuhan-strain SARS-CoV-2 was expressed by an Ad26 vector, which formed the vaccine. This chain joins TRBV7-9 and TRBJ1-5; 7 bases match TRBD1. Specimen: peripheral blood, collected in a trial of Ad26.COV2.S vaccine versus placebo. This receptor was taken from a person between 18 and 59 years old who received the Ad26.COV2.S COVID-19 vaccine or a placebo. The CDR3 region is CASSLGVGQVNNQPQHF. CDR3 bases: TGTGCCAGCAGCTTAGGGGTAGGACAGGTGAACAATCAGCCCCAGCATTTT.